Shown below are 4 T cell receptor beta chains from a single sample sequenced in a study of blood T cell repertoires in COVID-19. Generated by immunoSEQ multiplex PCR, the TCRdb table keeps only in-frame clones and is missing some. The profile shows tens of thousands of clones, roughly 80% of them singletons. Material for sequencing was peripheral blood. Receptors originate from a woman aged 70-85 years with acute or convalescent COVID-19.

The V call is TRBV10-3, the J call TRBJ1-1; tentatively, D is TRBD1 (6 bases). V lost 2 bases and J lost 4, with 17 bases in between. Germline V gene data show CDR1 as ENHRY and CDR2 as SYGVKD. The CDR3 covers 16 residues. CDR3 sequence reads: CAISEPQGGRGTEAFF. DNA of the CDR3: TGTGCCATCAGTGAGCCACAGGGCGGGAGGGGCACTGAAGCTTTCTTT.

Only one count was recorded for this clone. CDR3 sequence reads: CASSPTGIAGNTIYF. CDR3 sequence (DNA): TGCGCCAGCAGCCCGACAGGCATTGCCGGAAACACCATATATTTT. This sequence joins TRBV5-1 and TRBJ1-3, with a tentative D call TRBD1 (6 bases). Germline CDR1 is SGHRS and CDR2 is YFSETQ. The CDR3 extends over 15 amino acids. V lost 4 bases to trimming and J lost 4 bases, with 15 bases between them.

The rearrangement joins TRBV5-1 to TRBJ1-4, with 11 bases identical to TRBD1. CDR1 and CDR2 (germline): SGHRS, YFSETQ. The length of the CDR3 is 18 residues. J was trimmed by 1 base and V by 0 bases; bases with no gene match: 5. The CDR3 DNA follows: TGCGCCAGCAGCTTGGCCACTGGGACAGGGGGAACTAATGAAAAACTGTTTTTT. As protein: CASSLATGTGGTNEKLFF.

This clone was seen more than once but under ten times. J is TRBJ1-2 and V is TRBV18; 9 bases are a match to TRBD1. J lost 4 bases, V lost 0 bases, and 3 bases had no gene match. Germline CDR1 KGHSH, CDR2 LQKENI. CDR3 size: 15 residues. CDR3 sequence reads: CASSPPRTGAYGYTF. For the CDR3, the DNA is TGTGCCAGCTCACCACCGCGGACAGGGGCCTATGGCTACACCTTC.